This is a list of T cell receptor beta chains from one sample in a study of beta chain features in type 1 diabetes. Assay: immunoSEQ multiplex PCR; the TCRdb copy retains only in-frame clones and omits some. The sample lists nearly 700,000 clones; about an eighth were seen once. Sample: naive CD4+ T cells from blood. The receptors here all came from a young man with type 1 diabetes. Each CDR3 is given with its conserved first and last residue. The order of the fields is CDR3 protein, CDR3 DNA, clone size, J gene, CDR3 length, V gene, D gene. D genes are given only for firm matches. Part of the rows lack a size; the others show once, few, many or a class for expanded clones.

CDR3aa: CAISDSGATQETQYF
CDR3nt: TGTGCCATCAGTGACAGCGGGGCAACCCAAGAGACCCAGTACTTC
abundance: .
j_gene: TRBJ2-5
len: 15
v_gene: TRBV10-3
d_gene: TRBD2

CDR3aa: CASSPEWGELYEQYF
CDR3nt: TGTGCCAGCAGCCCGGAGTGGGGGGAACTGTACGAGCAGTACTTC
abundance: once
j_gene: TRBJ2-7
len: 15
v_gene: TRBV5-4
d_gene: .

CDR3aa: CASSIGVTYEQYF
CDR3nt: TGTGCCAGTAGTATCGGGGTAACCTACGAGCAGTACTTC
abundance: few
j_gene: TRBJ2-7
len: 13
v_gene: TRBV19
d_gene: .

CDR3aa: CASRGLAGGSYEQYF
CDR3nt: TGTGCCAGCAGAGGACTAGCGGGGGGATCCTACGAGCAGTACTTC
abundance: .
j_gene: TRBJ2-7
len: 15
v_gene: TRBV28
d_gene: TRBD2

CDR3aa: CASSWDDGASYEQYF
CDR3nt: TGCGCCAGCAGCTGGGACGACGGGGCCTCCTACGAGCAGTACTTC
abundance: few
j_gene: TRBJ2-7
len: 15
v_gene: TRBV5-1
d_gene: .

CDR3aa: CASSQGQAYSYNEQFF
CDR3nt: TGCGCCAGCAGCCAGGGACAGGCCTACTCCTACAATGAGCAGTTCTTC
abundance: .
j_gene: TRBJ2-1
len: 16
v_gene: TRBV4-1
d_gene: TRBD1

CDR3aa: CATSRDPSGYSPLHF
CDR3nt: TGTGCCACCAGCAGAGATCCCAGCGGATATTCACCCCTCCACTTT
abundance: few
j_gene: TRBJ1-6
len: 15
v_gene: TRBV15
d_gene: .

CDR3aa: CATSRDRGEGISGNTIYF
CDR3nt: TGTGCCACCAGCAGAGACCGAGGTGAGGGGATCTCTGGAAACACCATATATTTT
abundance: .
j_gene: TRBJ1-3
len: 18
v_gene: TRBV15
d_gene: .

CDR3aa: CSATRGDTQYF
CDR3nt: TGCAGTGCTACACGGGGAGATACGCAGTATTTT
abundance: .
j_gene: TRBJ2-3
len: 11
v_gene: TRBV20-1
d_gene: .

CDR3aa: CASSLKENLNTEAFF
CDR3nt: TGTGCCAGCAGCTTAAAAGAGAACCTGAACACTGAAGCTTTCTTT
abundance: .
j_gene: TRBJ1-1
len: 15
v_gene: TRBV7-6
d_gene: .